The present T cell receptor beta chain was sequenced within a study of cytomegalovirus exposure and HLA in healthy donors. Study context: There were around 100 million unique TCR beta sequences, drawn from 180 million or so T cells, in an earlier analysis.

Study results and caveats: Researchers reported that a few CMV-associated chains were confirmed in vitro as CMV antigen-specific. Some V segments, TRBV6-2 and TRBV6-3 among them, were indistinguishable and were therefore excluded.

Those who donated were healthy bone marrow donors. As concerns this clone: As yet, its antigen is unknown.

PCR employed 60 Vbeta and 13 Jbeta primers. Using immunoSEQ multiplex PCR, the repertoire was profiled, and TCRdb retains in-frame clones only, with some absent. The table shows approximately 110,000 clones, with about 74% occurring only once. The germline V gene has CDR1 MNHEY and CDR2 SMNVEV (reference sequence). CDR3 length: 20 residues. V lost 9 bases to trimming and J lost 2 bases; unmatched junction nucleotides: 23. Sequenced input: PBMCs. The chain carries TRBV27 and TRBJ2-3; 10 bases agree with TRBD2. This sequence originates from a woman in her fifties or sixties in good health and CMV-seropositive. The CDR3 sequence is CASNSGGPLQLSSYTDTQYF. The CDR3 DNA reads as TGTGCCAGTAATAGCGGGGGGCCCTTACAACTTTCCTCCTACACAGATACGCAGTATTTT.